Below, 21 T cell receptor beta chains from the same sample are listed, as sequenced in a study of shared T cell receptors in the human thymus. Measured with immunoSEQ multiplex PCR; TCRdb has only the in-frame clones, and not every one. This table holds 500,000 to 850,000 clones, about 89% found once. The same sample was also used in a study of human thymus T cells.

Sequenced: thymocytes. These receptors came from a boy younger than two with a congenital heart defect.

The J gene is TRBJ2-4, the V gene TRBV10-2; D possibly corresponds to TRBD1 (6 bases). Trimming cost V 2 bases and J 0 bases, with 11 bases left between them. Germline V gene lookup returns CDR1 WSHSY and CDR2 SAAADI. The CDR3 spans 16 residues. The CDR3 DNA reads TGCGCCAGCAGTGAGAGGGGGATGGTAGCCAAAAACATTCAGTACTTC. Translation gives CASSERGMVAKNIQYF.

This chain connects TRBV11-3 to TRBJ1-1; no reliable D call. From germline, CDR1 is SGHNT and CDR2 YENEEA. The V end lost 5 bases, the J end lost 3 bases, and 4 bases lay between the germline ends. This CDR3 comprises 11 residues. For the CDR3, the DNA is TGTGCCAGCAGCCCATACACTGAAGCTTTCTTT. This translates into CASSPYTEAFF. The full variable domain, its missing parts supplied by reference TRBV11-3 and TRBJ1-1, is EAGVVQSPRYKIIEKKQPVAFWCNPISGHNTLYWYLQNLGQGPELLIRYENEEAVDDSQLPKDRFSAERLKGVDSTLKIQPAELGDSAVYLCASSPYTEAFFGQGTRLTVV.

The chain joins TRBV10-3 to TRBJ2-7; D is perhaps TRBD1 (5 bases). Trimming pared 6 bases from V and 7 bases from J, leaving 25 bases between. CDR1 is ENHRY, CDR2 SYGVKD, per germline. CDR3 length: 16 residues. This CDR3 is CAISPYQGPFGWEQYF. CDR3 nucleotide sequence: TGTGCCATCAGCCCCTATCAGGGCCCGTTCGGCTGGGAGCAGTACTTC.

The V and J genes are TRBV28 and TRBJ1-2, with D unclear. The CDR3 loop spans 11 amino acids. Germline V CDR1 and CDR2: MDHEN, SYDVKM. The V and J ends lost 10 bases and 4 bases respectively, with 10 bases between them. This CDR3 is CATAAFYGYTF. As DNA, the CDR3 is TGTGCCACCGCGGCATTCTATGGCTACACCTTC.

This sequence joins TRBV7-2 and TRBJ2-7; D is unresolved. V shed 4 bases and J shed 3 bases, with 4 bases lying between them. The CDR3 consists of 11 residues. The germline gives CDR1 SGHTA, CDR2 FQGNSA. The CDR3 is CASSSHYEQYF. The CDR3, as DNA: TGTGCCAGCAGCTCCCACTACGAGCAGTACTTC.

This clone showed up just a few times. This sequence joins TRBV4-1 and TRBJ2-2; weak D call: TRBD1 (6 bases). CDR3 length: 15 residues. CDR1 and CDR2 (germline): MGHRA, YSYEKL. Trimming took 1 base from V and 1 from J, leaving 7 bases between them. The CDR3 protein is CASSQARGNTGELFF. Here the CDR3 DNA reads TGCGCCAGCAGCCAAGCCAGGGGGAACACCGGGGAGCTGTTTTTT.

The chain couples TRBV7-9 to TRBJ2-7; D unclear. This CDR3 is built from 14 residues. CDR1 and CDR2 from the germline V gene are SEHNR and FQNEAQ (reference sequence). Trimming cost V 1 base and J 3 bases, with 10 bases left between them. The CDR3 sequence: CASSLVTEHYEQYF. The CDR3 DNA follows: TGTGCCAGCAGCTTAGTCACGGAGCACTACGAGCAGTACTTC.

The CDR3 here is CASSLDQGETQYF. In DNA form, the CDR3 reads TGTGCCAGCAGCTTAGACCAGGGGGAGACCCAGTACTTC. This chain connects TRBV11-3 to TRBJ2-5; D is perhaps TRBD1 (6 bases). The germline V gene encodes CDR1 SGHNT and CDR2 YENEEA. The CDR3 length is 13 residues. V was pared by 0 bases and J by 5 bases, with 7 bases between.

The V and J genes are TRBV19 and TRBJ1-1; TRBD1 agrees at 7 bases. CDR3 length: 13 amino acids. Germline lookup yields CDR1 LNHDA and CDR2 SQIVND (reference sequence). With 8 bases clipped from V and 2 bases from J, the junction kept 5 bases outside the gene matches. The CDR3 loop reads CASEGQFNTEAFF. CDR3 coding DNA: TGTGCCAGTGAGGGACAGTTTAACACTGAAGCTTTCTTT.

The chain carries TRBV27 and TRBJ1-4; D is perhaps TRBD1 (6 bases). Trimming shortened V by 3 bases and J by 14 bases, and 16 bases separated the two germline ends. This CDR3 is 13 amino acids long. From germline, CDR1 is MNHEY and CDR2 SMNVEV (reference sequence). CDR3 bases: TGTGCCAGCAGTTTTTGGATGGGGGCTGGGCTGTTTTTT. Translated, it gives CASSFWMGAGLFF.

The chain uses TRBV7-8 and TRBJ2-7; D call uncertain. The CDR3 is 16 amino acids. V was trimmed by 1 base and J by 4 bases, leaving 17 bases between them. Looked up from germline, CDR1 is SGHVS and CDR2 is FQNEAQ. CDR3 region: CASSLEPVASLYEQYF. CDR3 bases: TGTGCCAGCAGCTTAGAACCAGTTGCATCCTTGTACGAGCAGTACTTC.

V gene TRBV14 combines with J gene TRBJ2-4; the match to TRBD2 covers 8 bases. The CDR3 is made up of 19 amino acids. V was pared by 4 bases and J by 0 bases, with 14 bases of the junction left unmatched. CDR1 is SGHDN and CDR2 is FVKESK in the germline V gene. CDR3 in amino acids: CASSPQGAGVGLAKNIQYF. The CDR3 nucleotides read TGTGCCAGCAGCCCCCAAGGAGCGGGAGTGGGACTAGCCAAAAACATTCAGTACTTC.

V usage is TRBV6-6 and J usage is TRBJ1-2; 7 bases are shared with TRBD1. J lost 2 bases, V lost 7 bases, and 7 bases had no gene match. The CDR3 contains 14 residues. Germline CDR1 and CDR2: MNHNY and SVGAGI (reference sequence). CDR3 region: CASTTTGVNYGYTF. CDR3 nucleotides: TGTGCCAGCACCACTACAGGGGTCAACTATGGCTACACCTTC.

J is TRBJ2-3 and V is TRBV28; 12 bases align to TRBD1. Per the germline V gene, CDR1 is MDHEN and CDR2 is SYDVKM. This CDR3 comprises 18 residues. V dropped 5 bases and J dropped 3; count of bases not matched to a gene: 12. The CDR3 sequence: CASSLAGTGGKGTDTQYF. DNA of the CDR3: TGTGCCAGCAGTCTTGCCGGGACAGGGGGCAAGGGAACAGATACGCAGTATTTT.

The V and J genes are TRBV19 and TRBJ2-1, with D possibly being TRBD1 (8 bases). The CDR3 is made up of 13 amino acids. Trimming removed 10 bases at V and 8 bases at J, with 18 bases between. The germline CDR1 and CDR2 sequences are LNHDA and SQIVND (reference sequence). CDR3 sequence: CATETGEGDEQFF. As DNA, the CDR3 is TGTGCCACCGAGACAGGGGAGGGCGATGAGCAGTTCTTC.

The chain couples TRBV19 to TRBJ2-3; TRBD2 is a possible D gene (6 bases). V lost 6 bases and J 3 bases, leaving 10 bases between the germline ends. CDR3 length equals 13 residues. Per the germline V gene, CDR1 is LNHDA and CDR2 is SQIVND (reference sequence). The CDR3: CASRDGSTDTQYF. DNA for the CDR3: TGTGCCAGTAGAGACGGGAGTACAGATACGCAGTATTTT.

The V gene is TRBV19, the J gene TRBJ2-7, with 8 bases matching TRBD2. The CDR3 runs to 20 residues. The V segment lost 0 bases and the J segment 0 bases; nucleotides outside the gene matches: 16. Germline CDR1 is LNHDA and CDR2 is SQIVND (reference sequence). The CDR3 sequence is CASSIEYDGLARASSYEQYF. In DNA, the CDR3 is TGTGCCAGTAGTATAGAGTACGATGGACTAGCCAGGGCGAGCTCCTACGAGCAGTACTTC.

This rearrangement joins TRBV5-1 to TRBJ2-1, with 13 positions matching TRBD2. The V segment lost 1 base and the J segment 8 bases; nucleotides outside the gene matches: 12. The V gene's germline CDR1 is SGHRS and CDR2 YFSETQ. This CDR3 is 18 amino acids long. The CDR3 protein is CASSLRNRTSGSFDEQFF. CDR3 sequence (DNA): TGCGCCAGCAGCTTGCGGAACAGGACTAGCGGGAGTTTCGATGAGCAGTTCTTC.

This clone is a singleton in its sample. The chain links TRBV4-2 to TRBJ2-5, with unresolved D. This CDR3 is built from 17 residues. V shed 1 base and J shed 5 bases, with 20 bases lying between them. The germline gives CDR1 LGHNA, CDR2 YNFKEQ. CDR3 DNA: TGTGCCAGCAGCCAAGGGCTGGCAACACCGGGTGGGGAGACCCAGTACTTC. Amino acid sequence: CASSQGLATPGGETQYF.

The V and J genes are TRBV6-6 and TRBJ1-2; the match to TRBD1 covers 7 bases. Germline V lookup: CDR1 MNHNY, CDR2 SVGAGI (reference sequence). The trim removed 5 bases at V and 5 bases at J, leaving 5 bases unmatched. The CDR3 contains 13 residues. For the CDR3, the DNA is TGTGCCAGCAGTAAGGGACAGATTTATGGCTACACCTTC. Translated: CASSKGQIYGYTF.

This chain uses TRBV27 with TRBJ2-3, with 9 bases lining up with TRBD2. Trimming cost V 8 bases and J 5 bases; bases outside gene matches: 17. Germline CDR1 MNHEY, CDR2 SMNVEV (reference sequence). The CDR3 is 17 amino acids. The CDR3 nucleotides are TGTGCCAGCTCCTCAGGAAGCGGGGGGTACAAGGGAGATACGCAGTATTTT. It specifies CASSSGSGGYKGDTQYF.